This record concerns one T cell receptor beta chain sequence. This CDR3 region has 15 residues. Trimming left V 2 bases short and J 1 base short, with 12 bases between. Germline lookup yields CDR1 SGHDT and CDR2 YYEEEE. Sequencing was performed with immunoSEQ multiplex PCR; in TCRdb, only in-frame clones are kept and a portion is missing. The table records about 70,000 clones, approximately 80% of them present only once. This specimen belongs to a study of OX40 agonist ivuxolimab in advanced cancers. The clonotype originates from an adult with an advanced solid tumor such as melanoma, head and neck, liver or kidney cancer. This chain joins TRBV5-6 and TRBJ1-2, with D perhaps TRBD1 (6 bases). The sequenced sample was CD4+ or CD8+ T cells sorted from blood, obtained in a trial of the OX40 agonist ivuxolimab. The CDR3 spells CASSFGRGYNYGYTF. CDR3 nucleotides: TGTGCCAGCAGCTTCGGCAGGGGTTATAACTATGGCTACACCTTC.